This T cell receptor (beta chain) was captured in a study of T cell responses to AZD1222 COVID-19 vaccine. Study-wide points: Mostly white British, mostly female donors; authors suggested clonal diversity may be underestimated.

A note on this clone: What it recognizes is unknown. In the same sample, other DNA sequences code for this CDR3.

Clones were read by immunoSEQ multiplex PCR, and TCRdb kept only the in-frame ones, dropping some. Here the sample spans approximately 82,000 clones, approximately 84% being singletons. Germline lookup yields CDR1 MDHEN and CDR2 SYDVKM. The length of the CDR3 is 13 residues. Trimming cost V 6 bases and J 1 base, with 8 bases left between them. The sequences come from peripheral blood, collected on day 0 of AZD1222 vaccination. This clonotype was sampled from an adult in good health. The rearrangement uses TRBV28 and TRBJ2-3; D possibly matches TRBD1 or TRBD2 (5 bases each). CDR3 coding DNA: TGTGCCAGCAGCCAGGGAGGCACAGATACGCAGTATTTT. Its protein product is CASSQGGTDTQYF.